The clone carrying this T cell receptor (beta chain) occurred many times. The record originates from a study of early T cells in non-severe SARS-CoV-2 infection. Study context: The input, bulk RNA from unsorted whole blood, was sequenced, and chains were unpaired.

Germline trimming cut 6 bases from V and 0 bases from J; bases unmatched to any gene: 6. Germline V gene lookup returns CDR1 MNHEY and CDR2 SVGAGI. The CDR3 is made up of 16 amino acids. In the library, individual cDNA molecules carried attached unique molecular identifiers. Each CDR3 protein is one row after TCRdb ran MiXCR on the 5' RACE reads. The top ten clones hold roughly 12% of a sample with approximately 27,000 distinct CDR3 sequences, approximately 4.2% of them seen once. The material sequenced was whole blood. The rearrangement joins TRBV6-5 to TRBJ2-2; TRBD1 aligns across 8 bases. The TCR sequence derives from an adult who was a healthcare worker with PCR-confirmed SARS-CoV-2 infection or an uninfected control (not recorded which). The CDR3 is CASSLGDRTNTGELFF. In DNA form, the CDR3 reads TGTGCCAGCAGCCTCGGGGACAGGACGAACACCGGGGAGCTGTTTTTT.